These 24 T cell receptor beta chains share one sample of origin, sequenced in a study of blood T cell repertoires in COVID-19. The protocol was immunoSEQ multiplex PCR, while the TCRdb copy is restricted to in-frame clones and leaves out a portion. The sample has 84,000 or so clones, approximately 82% seen once. The sample consisted of peripheral blood. These receptors were collected from an elderly man with active or convalescent COVID-19.

The V call is TRBV6-5, the J call TRBJ2-7; TRBD2 agrees at 10 bases. This CDR3 spans 15 amino acids. Germline loops: CDR1 MNHEY, CDR2 SVGAGI. V trimming: 5 bases; J trimming: 6 bases; junction bases outside the gene matches: 10. In nucleotides, the CDR3 is TGTGCCAGCAGTACTCAGCGGGGGGGCGGTTCCGAGCAGTACTTC. Its translation: CASSTQRGGGSEQYF.

This chain links TRBV6-5 with TRBJ2-7, with 10 positions matching TRBD1. The germline CDR1 and CDR2 sequences are MNHEY and SVGAGI. The CDR3 sequence is 14 residues long. V lost 2 bases to trimming and J lost 4 bases; unmatched junction nucleotides: 2. CDR3 DNA: TGTGCCAGCAGTTACGGACAGGGGGGGTACGAGCAGTACTTC. Its protein product is CASSYGQGGYEQYF.

V usage is TRBV4-1 and J usage is TRBJ2-2; unclear D gene. Trimming took 4 bases from V and 0 from J, leaving 9 bases between them. Germline loops: CDR1 MGHRA, CDR2 YSYEKL. The CDR3 totals 15 residues. In DNA form, the CDR3 reads TGCGCCAGCAGCCCCAGCGTTGCGAACACCGGGGAGCTGTTTTTT. It yields the protein CASSPSVANTGELFF.

This clone was found once. This chain connects TRBV18 to TRBJ1-6; maybe TRBD1 (5 bases). The CDR3 totals 15 residues. CDR1 is KGHSH, CDR2 LQKENI, per germline. Between the trimmed V and J ends, which lost 3 bases and 10 bases, there was a span of 16 bases. CDR3 loop: CASSPGGDGHSPLHF. The CDR3 coding sequence is TGTGCCAGCTCACCGGGCGGAGATGGACACTCACCCCTCCACTTT.

Concerning this clone: A read error likely explains this, since a far larger clone differs by one base. V usage is TRBV4-3 and J usage is TRBJ2-5; D is perhaps TRBD2 (6 bases). The CDR3 is 14 amino acids. Germline lookup yields CDR1 LGHNA and CDR2 YSLEER. The CDR3 sequence: CACSPLPGEETQYF. The CDR3 bases are TGCGCCTGCAGCCCACTCCCGGGAGAAGAGACCCAGTACTTC.

V and J are TRBV2 and TRBJ1-5; 7 bases map to TRBD1. The trim removed 4 bases at V and 6 bases at J, leaving 6 bases unmatched. The CDR3 totals 14 residues. Germline CDR1 SNHLY, CDR2 FYNNEI. The CDR3 DNA sequence: TGTGCCAGCAGTGCTGACGAGGGGGCTCAGCCCCAGCATTTT. This sequence encodes CASSADEGAQPQHF.

The chain has TRBV6-5 and TRBJ1-2; D call uncertain. The V gene lost 2 bases and the J gene lost 8 bases, with 12 bases spanning the gap. Germline V gene sequence: CDR1 MNHEY, CDR2 SVGAGI. The CDR3 consists of 13 residues. CDR3 region: CASSYHSGRGYTF. The CDR3 coding sequence is TGTGCCAGCAGTTACCATTCTGGGCGAGGCTACACCTTC.

CDR3 nucleotide sequence: TGTGCCAGCAGCTCCACAGGGGGCCGGAGCTACACCTTC. The encoded protein is CASSSTGGRSYTF. The genes are TRBV5-8 and TRBJ1-2, with 9 positions matching TRBD1. The CDR3 covers 13 residues. Per the germline V gene, CDR1 is SGHTS and CDR2 is YDEGEE. V gave up 3 bases and J gave up 9 bases; unmatched junction bases: 6.

The CDR3 sequence: CASSPAGQTYEGYTF. The CDR3 nucleotides read TGTGCCAGCAGCCCCGCAGGACAGACCTATGAAGGCTACACCTTC. The genes are TRBV5-5 and TRBJ1-2, with a tentative D call TRBD1 (6 bases). CDR1 and CDR2 from the germline V gene are SGHKS and YYEKEE (reference sequence). Trimming took 4 bases from V and 8 from J, leaving 21 bases between them. The CDR3 has 15 residues.

CDR3 protein: CASSYRDRVSGELFF. The CDR3 bases are TGTGCCAGTAGTTACCGGGACAGGGTGTCCGGGGAGCTGTTTTTT. The chain combines TRBV19 with TRBJ2-2; 9 bases fit TRBD1. The CDR3 runs to 15 residues. V shed 5 bases and J 6 bases; nucleotides not matched to a gene: 7. CDR1 and CDR2 from the germline V gene are LNHDA and SQIVND (reference sequence).

The chain has TRBV18 and TRBJ1-1; 9 bases agree with TRBD1. Losses at the gene ends were 3 bases for V and 1 base for J; bases not matched to a gene: 3. This CDR3 is 15 amino acids long. Germline V gene sequence: CDR1 KGHSH, CDR2 LQKENI. CDR3 in DNA: TGTGCCAGCTCACCTCAGGACAGGGGGAACACTGAAGCTTTCTTT. Protein: CASSPQDRGNTEAFF.

This chain joins TRBV7-2 and TRBJ1-5; the D gene is possibly TRBD1 (5 bases). The CDR3 runs to 14 residues. V lost 5 bases, J lost 8 bases, and 16 bases lay in between. CDR1 and CDR2 from the germline V gene are SGHTA and FQGNSA. For the CDR3, the DNA is TGTGCCAGCAGCCTGGCGGGGGGGTACGAGCCCCAGCATTTT. Encoded protein: CASSLAGGYEPQHF.

The genes are TRBV5-4 and TRBJ1-2, with 9 bases lining up with TRBD1. The J segment lost 9 bases and the V segment lost 4 bases, leaving 16 bases of the junction unmatched. Looked up from germline, CDR1 is SGHNT and CDR2 is YYREEE (reference sequence). The CDR3 is 16 residues long. The DNA for the CDR3 is TGTGCCAGCAGCCAGGGCGGGGGACAGGGATTAGTTCGCTACACCTTC. Its protein is CASSQGGGQGLVRYTF. Combining the CDR3 with reference TRBV5-4 and TRBJ1-2 gives the whole variable domain ETGVTQSPTHLIKTRGQQVTLRCSSQSGHNTVSWYQQALGQGPQFIFQYYREEENGRGNFPPRFSGLQFPNYSSELNVNALELDDSALYLCASSQGGGQGLVRYTFGSGTRLTVV.

The gene calls are TRBV6-6 and TRBJ2-7; a possible D gene is TRBD2 (6 bases). The CDR3 is made up of 14 amino acids. V was cut by 2 bases and J by 0 bases, with 8 bases left in between. Germline-derived CDR1 and CDR2 are MNHNY and SVGAGI (reference sequence). The CDR3 DNA reads TGTGCCAGCAGTTACACGGGGGTCTCCTACGAGCAGTACTTC. Residues: CASSYTGVSYEQYF.

The V call is TRBV28, the J call TRBJ2-5, with a tentative D call TRBD2 (6 bases). Germline lookup yields CDR1 MDHEN and CDR2 SYDVKM. Trimming pared 6 bases from V and 5 bases from J, leaving 13 bases between. This CDR3 spans 13 amino acids. CDR3 region: CASSRGGLETQYF. CDR3 bases: TGTGCCAGCAGCCGGGGAGGATTGGAGACCCAGTACTTC.

This chain joins TRBV11-1 and TRBJ1-2; possible D gene TRBD1, 6 bases. The CDR3 is made up of 12 amino acids. Deletions cut 4 bases from V and 7 bases from J, with 10 bases between. Germline lookup yields CDR1 SGHAT and CDR2 FQDESV (reference sequence). The CDR3 here is CASSYQGLGYTF. In DNA form, the CDR3 reads TGTGCCAGCAGCTACCAGGGGCTTGGCTACACCTTC.

J is TRBJ1-5 and V is TRBV6-6, with 8 nucleotides matching TRBD1. Germline V lookup: CDR1 MNHNY, CDR2 SVGAGI (reference sequence). V dropped 6 bases and J dropped 3; count of bases not matched to a gene: 4. This CDR3 region has 14 residues. Here the CDR3 reads CASSLGQANQPQHF. CDR3 nucleotides: TGTGCCAGCAGCTTGGGACAGGCCAATCAGCCCCAGCATTTT.

This clone showed up just a few times. V is TRBV11-1 and J is TRBJ1-3; D unresolved. Trimming removed 6 bases at V and 2 bases at J, with 11 bases between. CDR1 and CDR2 (germline): SGHAT, FQDESV (reference sequence). This CDR3 region has 14 residues. This CDR3 is CASRPGLTGNTIYF. For the CDR3, the DNA is TGTGCCAGCAGGCCGGGTTTGACTGGAAACACCATATATTTT.

This chain connects TRBV28 to TRBJ2-5, with 9 bases identical to TRBD1. J gave up 4 bases and V 2 bases, and 8 bases lay outside the gene matches. Germline CDR1 reads MDHEN; CDR2 reads SYDVKM. The CDR3 totals 16 residues. The chain's CDR3 is CASSLATGGRVETQYF. As DNA, the CDR3 is TGTGCCAGCAGTTTAGCAACAGGGGGCCGGGTAGAGACCCAGTACTTC.

V usage is TRBV18 and J usage is TRBJ1-2, with a tentative D call TRBD1 (6 bases). Germline CDR1 is KGHSH and CDR2 is LQKENI. This CDR3 is 13 amino acids long. Trimming shortened V by 2 bases and J by 4 bases, and 8 bases separated the two germline ends. CDR3 coding DNA: TGTGCCAGCTCACCAGCGGACAGCTATGGCTACACCTTC. Its translation: CASSPADSYGYTF.

V usage is TRBV7-9 and J usage is TRBJ2-1, with D hard to call. Trimming pared 4 bases from V and 4 bases from J, leaving 11 bases between. The germline V gene has CDR1 SEHNR and CDR2 FQNEAQ (reference sequence). The CDR3 contains 14 residues. CDR3 nucleotide sequence: TGTGCCAGCAGCTCCCGCGACACATACAATGAGCAGTTCTTC. It specifies CASSSRDTYNEQFF.

V is TRBV7-2 and J is TRBJ1-3; 7 nucleotides line up with TRBD1. Germline CDR1 reads SGHTA; CDR2 reads FQGNSA. Germline trimming cut 1 base from V and 0 bases from J; bases unmatched to any gene: 12. The CDR3 is made up of 19 amino acids. Written as DNA, the CDR3 is TGTGCCAGCAGCTTAGTAGCCCCTTCCTGGACAGGCTCTGGAAACACCATATATTTT. Translating it yields CASSLVAPSWTGSGNTIYF.

The V gene is TRBV27, the J gene TRBJ1-5; no definite D call. The germline V gene has CDR1 MNHEY and CDR2 SMNVEV (reference sequence). V lost 5 bases, J lost 2 bases, and 13 bases lay in between. The CDR3 spans 15 residues. This CDR3 reads CASSPRHAGNQPQHF. For the CDR3, the DNA is TGTGCCAGCAGTCCCAGACACGCAGGCAATCAGCCCCAGCATTTT.

The chain recombines TRBV19 with TRBJ1-5; 7 nucleotides agree with TRBD1. Germline CDR1 reads LNHDA; CDR2 reads SQIVND (reference sequence). Unmatched junction bases numbered 5, after V lost 3 bases and J lost 0 bases. The CDR3 covers 16 residues. The CDR3: CASSIDRDYSNQPQHF. Here the CDR3 DNA reads TGTGCCAGTAGTATCGACAGGGATTATAGCAATCAGCCCCAGCATTTT.